This T cell receptor (beta chain) appears in the sequencing data of a study of naive and memory T cell subsets. Both TRBC1 and TRBC2 were covered by a beta constant-region primer of two equimolar oligonucleotides. TCRdb redid the calling of the UMI-ligation and nested PCR reads with MiXCR, one entry per CDR3 protein. The profile shows under 40,000 distinct CDR3 sequences, about an eighth of them singletons. The CDR3 consists of 14 residues. The junction had 5 bases not matched to a gene; V was cut back by 1 base and J by 5 bases. Germline lookup yields CDR1 MNHEY and CDR2 SVGEGT. In its sample, this clonotype was seen a few times.

The chain is built from TRBV6-2 or TRBV6-3 and TRBJ2-7; 7 nucleotides align to TRBD1. This clonotype originated in a human donor in good health. The sequenced material came from effector memory CD4+ T cells from blood. The subset: effector memory, CD45RA- CD27-. The CDR3, as DNA: TGTGCCAGCAGTTACTACAGGGGTACAAACGAGCAGTACTTC. This sequence encodes CASSYYRGTNEQYF.